Listed below are T cell receptor beta chains from one sample, sequenced in a study of cytomegalovirus exposure and HLA in healthy donors. Profiling relied on immunoSEQ multiplex PCR, and the TCRdb table lists in-frame clones only, not all of them. Altogether about 140,000 clones are present, under 85% being singletons, with the ten largest covering just under 1%. Specimen: PBMCs. These TCRs come from a man aged 18 to 35 in good health and CMV-seronegative. Each CDR3 is given with its conserved first and last residue. The D gene is left open where the match is weak. Size values are once, few and many counts, or a class for expanded clones, and some rows have none.

V: TRBV14
size: NA
J: TRBJ1-3
D: NA
DNA: TGTGCCAGCAGCCAATCCCCCCCGACAAGCTCTGGAAACACCATATATTTT
CDR3: CASSQSPPTSSGNTIYF

V: TRBV10-3
size: NA
J: TRBJ1-1
D: NA
DNA: TGTGCCATCAGTGAGAACAGACAGAACACTGAAGCTTTCTTT
CDR3: CAISENRQNTEAFF

V: TRBV18
size: NA
J: TRBJ2-5
D: TRBD1
DNA: TGTGCCAGCTCTAGGGGGCAGCAAGAGACCCAGTACTTC
CDR3: CASSRGQQETQYF

V: TRBV5-4
size: once
J: TRBJ2-7
D: NA
DNA: TGTGCCAGCAGCTTGGTCACAGGATTCGGGCGGGGATCGGTCTACGAGCAGTACTTC
CDR3: CASSLVTGFGRGSVYEQYF

V: TRBV6-5
size: NA
J: TRBJ2-1
D: TRBD2
DNA: TGTGCCAGCCGCCCAGGAGAAGCGGGGGGCAATGAGCAGTTCTTC
CDR3: CASRPGEAGGNEQFF

V: TRBV6-1
size: NA
J: TRBJ1-2
D: NA
DNA: TGTGCCAGCAGTGTTTTGACAGTAGTTCGAGCCACTAACTATGGCTACACCTTC
CDR3: CASSVLTVVRATNYGYTF

V: TRBV30
size: NA
J: TRBJ1-5
D: NA
DNA: TGTGCCTGGAGCATAGGACAGCCCTATAGCAATCAGCCCCAGCATTTT
CDR3: CAWSIGQPYSNQPQHF

V: TRBV7-6
size: NA
J: TRBJ2-3
D: TRBD1
DNA: TGTGCCAGCAGCTTAGCGCGAGAGGGGGCCCTTACAGATACGCAGTATTTT
CDR3: CASSLAREGALTDTQYF

V: TRBV4-3
size: few
J: TRBJ1-4
D: NA
DNA: TGCGCCAGCAGCCAAGGGGGGGGCTGGGAACGGGCTGAAAAACTGTTTTTT
CDR3: CASSQGGGWERAEKLFF

V: TRBV5-1
size: NA
J: TRBJ1-1
D: TRBD1
DNA: TGCGCCAGCAGCTTTAACAGGGGAAACACTGAAGCTTTCTTT
CDR3: CASSFNRGNTEAFF

V: TRBV11-2
size: few
J: TRBJ1-2
D: TRBD1
DNA: TGTGCCAGCAGCCCCCTTAGGGGGCGGGCCCTACATGGCTACACCTTC
CDR3: CASSPLRGRALHGYTF

V: TRBV6-1
size: few
J: TRBJ1-3
D: NA
DNA: TGTGCCAGCAGTGAATATGGAAACACCATATATTTT
CDR3: CASSEYGNTIYF

V: TRBV4-2
size: NA
J: TRBJ2-4
D: TRBD2
DNA: TGTGCCAGCAGCCAAGATTATACCGGGGGGGCCAAAAACATTCAGTACTTC
CDR3: CASSQDYTGGAKNIQYF

V: TRBV6-1
size: NA
J: TRBJ2-7
D: NA
DNA: TGTGCCAGCACCAGGGACAACTCCTACGAGCAGTACTTC
CDR3: CASTRDNSYEQYF

V: TRBV2
size: NA
J: TRBJ2-4
D: NA
DNA: TGTGCCAGCAGTTATCCTACAGGGGACTTAGCCAAAAACATTCAGTACTTC
CDR3: CASSYPTGDLAKNIQYF

V: TRBV21-1
size: NA
J: TRBJ1-6
D: NA
DNA: TGTGCCAGCAGCAAAAGACAGGCTATCGGAGACTCACCCCTCCACTTT
CDR3: CASSKRQAIGDSPLHF

V: TRBV19
size: NA
J: TRBJ1-4
D: TRBD1
DNA: TGTGCCAGTAGTGACTCCGGGACAGTGAATGAAAAACTGTTTTTT
CDR3: CASSDSGTVNEKLFF

V: TRBV15
size: NA
J: TRBJ2-1
D: TRBD2
DNA: TGTGCCACCAGCAGAGCCGGGGGGGGCCGGGAGCAGTTCTTC
CDR3: CATSRAGGGREQFF

V: TRBV10-3
size: NA
J: TRBJ1-3
D: TRBD1
DNA: TGTGCCATCAGTGACCTTCTAGGGACAGCTGGAAACACCATATATTTT
CDR3: CAISDLLGTAGNTIYF

V: TRBV19
size: NA
J: TRBJ1-3
D: NA
DNA: TGTGCCAGTAGTACGCCAAACAGAAATCCTGGAAACACCATATATTTT
CDR3: CASSTPNRNPGNTIYF

V: TRBV7-2
size: once
J: TRBJ2-6
D: TRBD1
DNA: TGTGCCAGCAGCTCCGGACAGGCCCTCTCTGGGGCCAACGTCCTGACTTTC
CDR3: CASSSGQALSGANVLTF

V: TRBV27
size: NA
J: TRBJ1-4
D: NA
DNA: TGTGCCAGCAGTTTCGCTTACAGAAAAAGGAATGAAAAACTGTTTTTT
CDR3: CASSFAYRKRNEKLFF

V: TRBV5-4
size: NA
J: TRBJ1-6
D: NA
DNA: TGTGCCAGCAGCTCCCCGATGGCAGGAAGAAATTCACCCCTCCACTTT
CDR3: CASSSPMAGRNSPLHF

V: TRBV15
size: NA
J: TRBJ1-1
D: NA
DNA: TGTGCCACCAGCAAAGCAATGATGGGGGCGCTGACTAACACTGAAGCTTTCTTT
CDR3: CATSKAMMGALTNTEAFF

V: TRBV19
size: NA
J: TRBJ1-1
D: NA
DNA: TGTGCCAGTATCGGGATGAACACTGAAGCTTTCTTT
CDR3: CASIGMNTEAFF

V: TRBV9
size: NA
J: TRBJ2-6
D: NA
DNA: TGTGCCAGCAGCGTAGGGGCGCTGGGGGCCAACGTCCTGACTTTC
CDR3: CASSVGALGANVLTF

V: TRBV7-9
size: NA
J: TRBJ1-1
D: NA
DNA: TGTGCCAGCAGCCCAGGGGCAGGGTTGAACACTGAAGCTTTCTTT
CDR3: CASSPGAGLNTEAFF

V: TRBV4-3
size: NA
J: TRBJ2-1
D: TRBD2
DNA: TGCGCCAGCAGCCACTCCCCCGGGGGGAGTATGGATGAGCAGTTCTTC
CDR3: CASSHSPGGSMDEQFF

V: TRBV2
size: NA
J: TRBJ2-2
D: NA
DNA: TGTGCCAGCAGCGCCACCCCGGGACACCCGGGCGGGGAGCTGTTTTTT
CDR3: CASSATPGHPGGELFF

V: TRBV6-5
size: NA
J: TRBJ1-1
D: NA
DNA: TGTGCCAGCAGTTCCTCGACAGTGCTCATGAACACTGAAGCTTTCTTT
CDR3: CASSSSTVLMNTEAFF

V: TRBV9
size: once
J: TRBJ1-2
D: TRBD1
DNA: TGTGCCAGCAGCGGGACAGGGGAAAGGAGGGTTGGCTACACCTTC
CDR3: CASSGTGERRVGYTF

V: TRBV5-6
size: once
J: TRBJ2-3
D: TRBD2
DNA: TGTGCCAGCAGCTTAAAGCGGGGATCGATTACAGATACGCAGTATTTT
CDR3: CASSLKRGSITDTQYF

V: TRBV7-2
size: few
J: TRBJ1-1
D: TRBD1
DNA: TGTGCCAGCAGCTCAGCCCAGGGGGCGCTCACTGAAGCTTTCTTT
CDR3: CASSSAQGALTEAFF

V: TRBV7-9
size: NA
J: TRBJ2-7
D: NA
DNA: TGTGCCAGCAGCTTAGTGGGTCCCAGGGACGAGCAGTACTTC
CDR3: CASSLVGPRDEQYF

V: TRBV10-3
size: NA
J: TRBJ2-7
D: TRBD1
DNA: TGTGCCATCAGTGACAGGGGGCAGTACGAGCAGTACTTC
CDR3: CAISDRGQYEQYF

V: TRBV7-6
size: NA
J: TRBJ2-1
D: NA
DNA: TGTGCCAGCAGCGTCCCGGACAATGAGCAGTTCTTC
CDR3: CASSVPDNEQFF

V: TRBV11-2
size: NA
J: TRBJ1-1
D: NA
DNA: TGTGCCAGCAGGAGGACTGGCAGGGGGAACACTGAAGCTTTCTTT
CDR3: CASRRTGRGNTEAFF